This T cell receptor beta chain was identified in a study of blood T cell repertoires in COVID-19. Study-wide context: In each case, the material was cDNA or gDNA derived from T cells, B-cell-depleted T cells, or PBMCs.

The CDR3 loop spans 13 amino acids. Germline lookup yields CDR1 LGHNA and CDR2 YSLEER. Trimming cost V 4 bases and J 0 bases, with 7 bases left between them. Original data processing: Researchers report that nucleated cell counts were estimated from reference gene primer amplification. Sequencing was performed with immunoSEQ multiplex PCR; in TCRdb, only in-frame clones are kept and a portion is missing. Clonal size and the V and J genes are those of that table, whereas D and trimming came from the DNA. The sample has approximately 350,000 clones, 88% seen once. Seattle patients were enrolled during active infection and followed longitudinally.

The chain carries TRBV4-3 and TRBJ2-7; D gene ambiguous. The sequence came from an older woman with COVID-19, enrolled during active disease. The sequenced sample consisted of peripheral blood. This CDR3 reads CASSLTVSYEQYF. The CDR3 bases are TGCGCCAGCAGCCTAACAGTCTCCTACGAGCAGTACTTC.